These 12 T cell receptor beta chains were all obtained from the same sample, sequenced in a study of T cells after posttransplantation cyclophosphamide. Data came from immunoSEQ multiplex PCR; TCRdb stores just in-frame clones and leaves some out. The table includes approximately 20,000 clones, 80% to 90% detected once. Sampled 1 year posttransplant, controls received myeloablative marrow transplants, methotrexate and a calcineurin inhibitor. Sequenced material: PBMCs, taken about 350 days after allogeneic stem cell transplant with calcineurin inhibitor and methotrexate. Every receptor here comes from a female patient between 30 and 40 years old who received an allogeneic stem cell transplant from an unrelated donor, was CMV-positive, and had acute and chronic GVHD. Part of the T cells may come from the graft donor.

This chain uses TRBV6-1 with TRBJ2-1; possibly TRBD2 for D (6 bases). The CDR3 totals 13 residues. From germline, CDR1 is MNHNS and CDR2 SASEGT. Trimming removed 8 bases at V and 0 bases at J, with 8 bases between. Here the CDR3 DNA reads TGTGCCAGCGATAGCGGCTCCTACAATGAGCAGTTCTTC. Protein: CASDSGSYNEQFF.

The CDR3 nucleotides read TGCGCCAGCAGCTTGCGGACAGCGGACACCGGGGAGCTGTTTTTT. It yields the protein CASSLRTADTGELFF. The chain is built from TRBV5-1 and TRBJ2-2, with D tentatively TRBD1 (6 bases). CDR1 and CDR2 from the germline V gene are SGHRS and YFSETQ. This CDR3 region has 15 residues. Trimming took off 1 base at V and 3 bases at J, with 10 bases between the two ends.

The V gene is TRBV12-5, the J gene TRBJ2-7; 9 bases line up with TRBD1. Germline CDR1 and CDR2: LGHNT and FRNRAP. This CDR3 is 14 amino acids long. With V trimmed by 1 base and J by 5 bases, 3 bases remained unmatched. The chain's CDR3 is CASGLDRGLDEQYV. The CDR3 DNA sequence: TGTGCTAGTGGTTTGGACAGGGGGCTTGACGAGCAGTACGTC.

This chain uses TRBV19 with TRBJ1-5; 11 bases fit TRBD1. In germline, CDR1 is LNHDA, CDR2 SQIVND (reference sequence). This CDR3 region has 17 residues. Trimming took 3 bases from V and 1 from J; bases not matched to a gene: 5. The CDR3 region is CASSMGDRGGSNQPQHF. CDR3 DNA: TGTGCCAGTAGTATGGGGGACAGGGGGGGCAGCAATCAGCCCCAGCATTTT.

The chain has TRBV9 and TRBJ2-3, with 13 bases identical to TRBD2. Germline CDR1 reads SGDLS; CDR2 reads YYNGEE. V shed 3 bases and J 1 base; nucleotides not matched to a gene: 11. The CDR3 loop spans 19 amino acids. CDR3 in DNA: TGTGCCAGCAGCGCACGGACTAGCGGGAGTTGGATGGGCACAGATACGCAGTATTTT. Residues: CASSARTSGSWMGTDTQYF.

This clone showed up just once. The chain uses TRBV7-2 and TRBJ2-7; no definite D call. Trimming shortened V by 1 base and J by 5 bases, and 15 bases separated the two germline ends. This CDR3 comprises 15 residues. CDR1 is SGHTA and CDR2 is FQGNSA in the germline V gene. The CDR3 nucleotides read TGTGCCAGCAGCTTAGTAGGAGTCGTCGGTGACGAGCAGTACGTC. Protein: CASSLVGVVGDEQYV.

V usage is TRBV30 and J usage is TRBJ1-1; 7 positions agree with TRBD1. Germline V CDR1 and CDR2: GTSNPN, SVGIG (reference sequence). This CDR3 is 13 amino acids long. After removal of 3 bases from V and 8 bases from J, the junction contained 9 bases not matched to a gene. CDR3 in amino acids: CAWRVTGSSEAFF. The DNA of the CDR3 is TGTGCCTGGAGGGTGACAGGGTCGTCGGAAGCTTTCTTT.

The chain carries TRBV7-9 and TRBJ2-3; 8 nucleotides align to TRBD2. Losses at the gene ends were 3 bases for V and 1 base for J; bases not matched to a gene: 6. This CDR3 has 16 residues. CDR1 is SEHNR and CDR2 is FQNEAQ in the germline V gene (reference sequence). The CDR3 sequence is CASSFLAGSGTDTQYF. In DNA form, the CDR3 reads TGTGCCAGCAGCTTCTTAGCGGGATCTGGCACAGATACGCAGTATTTT. Supplemented by reference TRBV7-9 and TRBJ2-3, the full variable domain reads DTGVSQNPRHKITKRGQNVTFRCDPISEHNRLYWYRQTLGQGPEFLTYFQNEAQLEKSRLLSDRFSAERPKGSFSTLEIQRTEQGDSAMYLCASSFLAGSGTDTQYFGPGTRLTVL.

This sequence joins TRBV13 and TRBJ2-7, with TRBD1 identical over 9 bases. Germline assignment: CDR1 PRHDT and CDR2 FYEKMQ (reference sequence). The length of the CDR3 is 15 residues. The junction had 11 bases not matched to a gene; V was cut back by 5 bases and J by 6 bases. Here the CDR3 reads CASSPPGTGRFEQYF. The CDR3 DNA reads as TGTGCCAGCAGCCCCCCCGGGACAGGGAGGTTCGAGCAGTACTTC.

This chain uses TRBV6-5 with TRBJ2-1; 12 bases are shared with TRBD1. The CDR3 consists of 15 residues. Trimming cost V 4 bases and J 5 bases; bases outside gene matches: 3. The germline CDR1 and CDR2 sequences are MNHEY and SVGAGI. The CDR3, as DNA: TGTGCCAGCAGTTTCGGGACAGGGGGCCACAATGAGCAGTTCTTC. Its translation is CASSFGTGGHNEQFF.

This clone was found a few times. The rearrangement links TRBV7-9 to TRBJ1-1, with D tentatively TRBD1 (6 bases). The CDR3 consists of 14 residues. V was clipped by 5 bases and J by 1 base, with 11 bases between them. Germline CDR1 reads SEHNR; CDR2 reads FQNEAQ (reference sequence). The CDR3 here is CASSLDRENTEAFF. For the CDR3, the DNA is TGTGCCAGCAGCCTGGACAGAGAGAACACTGAAGCTTTCTTT.

Concerning this clone itself: At one boundary the junction diverges from the germline segment, which might be a read error. V is TRBV7-7 and J is TRBJ2-5; a possible D gene is TRBD2 (6 bases). CDR1 and CDR2 (germline): SSHAT, FNYEAQ (reference sequence). This CDR3 is built from 13 residues. CDR3 nucleotides: TGTGCTAGCAGCCCCGGGGGAGTTGAGACCCAGTACTTC. As protein: CASSPGGVETQYF.